The next 8 T cell receptor beta chains were all read from a single sample in a study of PD-1 blockade in classical Hodgkin lymphoma. The time point here: newly diagnosed, previously untreated cHL patient sample. By magnetic negative selection, CD4+ T cells were purified from thawed PBMCs. The table came from immunoSEQ multiplex PCR; TCRdb's copy has only in-frame clones and leaves some out. The table has approximately 27,000 clones, about 90% seen once. Sequenced input: CD4+ T cells from blood. The receptors here all came from a human donor with classical Hodgkin lymphoma.

This rearrangement joins TRBV28 to TRBJ2-5; TRBD1 is a possible D gene (5 bases). Germline V gene lookup returns CDR1 MDHEN and CDR2 SYDVKM. V dropped 0 bases and J dropped 5 bases, with 13 bases sitting between them. The CDR3 covers 15 residues. This CDR3 reads CASSLWAGAGETQYF. The CDR3 nucleotides read TGTGCCAGCAGTTTATGGGCTGGGGCCGGGGAGACCCAGTACTTC.

The chain links TRBV25-1 to TRBJ2-5, with 7 bases lining up with TRBD1. The V segment lost 2 bases and the J segment 5 bases; nucleotides outside the gene matches: 5. The germline CDR1 and CDR2 sequences are MGHDK and SYGVNS. The CDR3 runs 14 residues. CDR3: CASSEIEGAETQYF. The CDR3 DNA is TGTGCCAGCAGTGAAATCGAGGGGGCCGAGACCCAGTACTTC.

In DNA form, the CDR3 reads TGTGCCAGCAGTGAAGCAACGGTTATGAACACTGAAGCTTTCTTT. It encodes CASSEATVMNTEAFF. The chain carries TRBV6-1 and TRBJ1-1; D is uncertain. The ends were cut back, 0 bases at V and 0 bases at J, with 8 bases in the middle. CDR3 length: 15 amino acids. CDR1 is MNHNS and CDR2 is SASEGT in the germline V gene.

V usage is TRBV27 and J usage is TRBJ1-2; D gene uncertain. The germline CDR1 and CDR2 sequences are MNHEY and SMNVEV (reference sequence). Between the trimmed V and J ends, which lost 6 bases and 8 bases, there was a span of 13 bases. There are 12 residues in the CDR3. CDR3 sequence reads: CASSSPSAGYTF. CDR3 in DNA: TGTGCCAGCAGCTCCCCGTCCGCCGGCTACACCTTC.

The rearrangement links TRBV7-9 to TRBJ2-5; 14 nucleotides agree with TRBD2. Germline lookup yields CDR1 SEHNR and CDR2 FQNEAQ (reference sequence). The V gene end was trimmed by 5 bases and the J gene end by 3 bases; junction bases not matched to a gene: 5. The CDR3 runs 16 residues. CDR3 nucleotides: TGTGCCAGCAGCCCCGGACTAGCGGGAGGCGAAGAGACCCAGTACTTC. Translating gives CASSPGLAGGEETQYF.

The rearrangement joins TRBV5-1 to TRBJ2-7; 11 positions match TRBD2. This CDR3 is 22 amino acids long. The V gene end was trimmed by 4 bases and the J gene end by 3 bases; junction bases not matched to a gene: 27. The germline V gene has CDR1 SGHRS and CDR2 YFSETQ. The CDR3, as DNA: TGCGCCAGCAGCCCTGGGGTGACAGGGGGGCTAGCGGGAGGAAGTCATGGCTACGAGCAGTACTTC. It codes for CASSPGVTGGLAGGSHGYEQYF.

The genes are TRBV10-3 and TRBJ2-1; D perhaps matches TRBD2 (5 bases). The V end was cut by 2 bases, the J end by 6 bases, with 14 bases between. Germline CDR1 is ENHRY and CDR2 is SYGVKD. This CDR3 has 15 residues. CDR3 sequence: CAISEGWESGNEQFF. The CDR3, as DNA: TGTGCCATCAGTGAGGGGTGGGAGTCAGGCAATGAGCAGTTCTTC.

The chain has TRBV18 and TRBJ2-5; 14 bases are shared with TRBD2. The CDR3 is 15 amino acids. J was trimmed by 4 bases and V by 4 bases; bases with no gene match: 2. Germline CDR1 KGHSH, CDR2 LQKENI. In nucleotides, the CDR3 is TGTGCCAGCTCACTGGGACTAGCGGGAGCAGAGACCCAGTACTTC. Its protein is CASSLGLAGAETQYF.